The clone carrying this TCR beta chain has only a few counts. The TCRbeta library was prepared with unique molecular identifiers. One entry per CDR3 protein, called by TCRdb with MiXCR from the PCR reads. The sample includes 550,000 to 600,000 distinct CDR3 sequences, 23% of them seen just once. CDR3 length equals 15 residues. J gave up 5 bases and V 5 bases, and 7 bases lay outside the gene matches. The data originate from a study of T-cell reconstitution after alpha-beta-depleted transplantation in children. This receptor was identified in a boy less than two years old who had a stem cell transplant for acute myeloid leukemia, so the T cells may come from the graft donor. The V call is TRBV12-3 or TRBV12-4, the J call TRBJ2-2; TRBD2 aligns across 8 bases. This material consisted of PBMCs, mostly from graft donor cells, taken 360 days after TCRalphabeta/CD19-depleted stem cell transplant. CDR3 protein: CASSPRGGLTGELFF. CDR3 in DNA: TGTGCCAGCAGTCCCCGGGGGGGCCTGACCGGGGAGCTGTTTTTT.